The 14 T cell receptor beta chains listed next were all sequenced from one sample in a study of blood T cell repertoires in COVID-19. The data were produced by immunoSEQ multiplex PCR, yet TCRdb's version contains in-frame clones alone and is incomplete. Among fewer than 500,000 clones, 70% to 90% were seen once, and the ten largest hold 0.9% to 1%. The specimen sequenced was PBMCs or T cells enriched from blood (not recorded which). These receptors were obtained from a woman aged 30 to 39 with acute COVID-19.

The rearrangement joins TRBV7-8 to TRBJ2-7, with TRBD1 as a possible D gene (6 bases). The CDR3 has 14 amino acids. V was trimmed by 5 bases and J by 3 bases, leaving 14 bases between them. Germline lookup yields CDR1 SGHVS and CDR2 FQNEAQ. The CDR3, as DNA: TGTGCCAGCAGCCTCAGCGGACAGCTCTACGAGCAGTACTTC. Translated, it gives CASSLSGQLYEQYF.

The V and J genes are TRBV2 and TRBJ1-1; 11 bases line up with TRBD1. This CDR3 contains 14 residues. The germline CDR1 and CDR2 sequences are SNHLY and FYNNEI. V gave up 7 bases and J gave up 5 bases; unmatched junction bases: 6. The DNA for the CDR3 is TGTGCCAGCATTTCCGGGACAGGGGGGACTGAAGCTTTCTTT. Encoded protein: CASISGTGGTEAFF.

The V call is TRBV5-8, the J call TRBJ2-3; 8 bases agree with TRBD2. J gave up 4 bases and V 6 bases, and 7 bases lay outside the gene matches. Germline V lookup: CDR1 SGHTS, CDR2 YDEGEE. The CDR3 extends over 14 amino acids. As DNA, the CDR3 is TGTGCCAGCACCCCCGGGGGGGCCCCAGATACGCAGTATTTT. Translating gives CASTPGGAPDTQYF.

The rearrangement links TRBV5-1 to TRBJ2-1; TRBD1 agrees at 7 bases. This CDR3 comprises 15 residues. In germline, CDR1 is SGHRS, CDR2 YFSETQ. Trimming took 5 bases from V and 0 from J; bases not matched to a gene: 5. The CDR3 DNA follows: TGCGCCAGCAGTATCGGGGACAGCTCCTACAATGAGCAGTTCTTC. This gives the protein CASSIGDSSYNEQFF.

This chain joins TRBV5-6 and TRBJ1-1, with D perhaps TRBD1 (6 bases). Looked up from germline, CDR1 is SGHDT and CDR2 is YYEEEE. The CDR3 contains 13 residues. Trimming pared 4 bases from V and 4 bases from J, leaving 11 bases between. The CDR3 bases are TGTGCCAGCAGCAGGGGGTCCGGCACTGAAGCTTTCTTT. Amino acids: CASSRGSGTEAFF. Full variable domain (missing parts from reference TRBV5-6 and TRBJ1-1): DAGVTQSPTHLIKTRGQQVTLRCSPKSGHDTVSWYQQALGQGPQFIFQYYEEEERQRGNFPDRFSGHQFPNYSSELNVNALLLGDSALYLCASSRGSGTEAFFGQGTRLTVV.

This chain connects TRBV25-1 to TRBJ1-2; D gene uncertain. This CDR3 region has 14 residues. From germline, CDR1 is MGHDK and CDR2 SYGVNS. Trimming removed 4 bases at V and 3 bases at J, with 12 bases between. CDR3 loop: CASSAPNRDYGYTF. In nucleotides, the CDR3 is TGTGCCAGCAGTGCCCCTAACAGAGACTATGGCTACACCTTC.

The chain couples TRBV2 to TRBJ1-3; D remains ambiguous. V lost 3 bases to trimming and J lost 10 bases, with 19 bases between them. Germline lookup yields CDR1 SNHLY and CDR2 FYNNEI. This CDR3 is built from 15 residues. The CDR3 loop reads CASSDRRLNGMTIYF. The CDR3 region has the DNA TGTGCCAGCAGTGACCGGAGGTTGAATGGAATGACCATATATTTT. The full variable domain, rest sourced from reference TRBV2 and TRBJ1-3, is EPEVTQTPSHQVTQMGQEVILRCVPISNHLYFYWYRQILGQKVEFLVSFYNNEISEKSEIFDDQFSVERPDGSNFTLKIRSTKLEDSAMYFCASSDRRLNGMTIYFGEGSWLTVV.

This chain connects TRBV6-4 to TRBJ2-3; 8 nucleotides line up with TRBD2. The V gene end was trimmed by 4 bases and the J gene end by 7 bases; junction bases not matched to a gene: 10. The CDR3 consists of 15 residues. Germline-derived CDR1 and CDR2 are MRHNA and SNTAGT. In DNA form, the CDR3 reads TGTGCCAGCAGTGTGGCGAGCGGGGGTCAATATACGCAGTATTTT. Protein sequence: CASSVASGGQYTQYF.

The CDR3 DNA sequence: TGTGCCAGTAGTATATCGGGGACAGGGTACAATCAGCCCCAGCATTTT. Its translation is CASSISGTGYNQPQHF. The rearrangement joins TRBV19 to TRBJ1-5; 9 bases align to TRBD1. Germline V gene data show CDR1 as LNHDA and CDR2 as SQIVND (reference sequence). Trimming cost V 2 bases and J 3 bases; bases outside gene matches: 5. The CDR3 totals 16 residues.

The chain combines TRBV5-6 with TRBJ2-3; tentatively, D is TRBD2 (5 bases). Germline-derived CDR1 and CDR2 are SGHDT and YYEEEE. The CDR3 is made up of 14 amino acids. V shed 4 bases and J shed 1 base, with 10 bases lying between them. The CDR3 DNA follows: TGTGCCAGCAGCCGGGAAATTGGCACAGATACGCAGTATTTT. Its translation is CASSREIGTDTQYF.

The chain employs TRBV6-5 and TRBJ1-2; possible D gene TRBD1, 6 bases. The CDR3 loop spans 12 amino acids. Germline assignment: CDR1 MNHEY and CDR2 SVGAGI. V was clipped by 6 bases and J by 14 bases, with 19 bases between them. CDR3 residues: CASSPTTGRTTF. The CDR3 nucleotides read TGTGCCAGCAGCCCGACGACAGGTCGCACGACCTTC.

This clone was recorded once. This chain uses TRBV5-6 with TRBJ2-7, with D perhaps TRBD1 (6 bases). Germline V lookup: CDR1 SGHDT, CDR2 YYEEEE. The CDR3 contains 15 residues. The V and J ends lost 4 bases and 3 bases respectively, with 17 bases between them. The CDR3 DNA reads as TGTGCCAGCAGCCCGACCGGGACACCAGACTACGAGCAGTACTTC. Amino acids: CASSPTGTPDYEQYF.

V usage is TRBV2 and J usage is TRBJ1-5; D is possibly TRBD1 (5 bases). This CDR3 is built from 14 residues. The V end was cut by 6 bases, the J end by 6 bases, with 15 bases between. The germline V gene has CDR1 SNHLY and CDR2 FYNNEI. The CDR3 nucleotides read TGTGCCAGCAGGGGCCAGACAGTTGCTCAGCCCCAGCATTTT. Its translation is CASRGQTVAQPQHF.

The chain recombines TRBV2 with TRBJ2-3; D is unclear. The germline gives CDR1 SNHLY, CDR2 FYNNEI. This CDR3 comprises 13 residues. The V and J ends lost 6 bases and 2 bases respectively, with 9 bases between them. As DNA, the CDR3 is TGTGCCAGCAGGAGATCGGTCACAGATACGCAGTATTTT. Translation gives CASRRSVTDTQYF.